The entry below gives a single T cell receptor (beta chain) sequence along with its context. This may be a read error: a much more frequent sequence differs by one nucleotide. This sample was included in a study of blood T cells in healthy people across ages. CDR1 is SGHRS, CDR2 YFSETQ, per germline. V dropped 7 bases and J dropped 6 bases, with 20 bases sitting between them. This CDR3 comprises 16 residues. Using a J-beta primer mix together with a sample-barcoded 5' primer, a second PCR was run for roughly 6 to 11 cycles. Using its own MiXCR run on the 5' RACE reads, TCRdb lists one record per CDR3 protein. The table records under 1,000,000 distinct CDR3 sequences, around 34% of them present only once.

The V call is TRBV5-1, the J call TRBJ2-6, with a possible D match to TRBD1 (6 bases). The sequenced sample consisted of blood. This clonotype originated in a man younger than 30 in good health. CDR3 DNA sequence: TGCGCCAGCTCTGTGGGACACGGGCGTTTGGCCAACGTCCTGACTTTC. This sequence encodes CASSVGHGRLANVLTF.